These 21 T cell receptor beta chains were all obtained from the same sample, sequenced in a study of CD8+ T cells in alopecia areata. As the sequencing template, cDNA was produced by extracting RNA and reverse transcribing it. Repertoires were generated with immunoSEQ multiplex PCR, while TCRdb's copy carries only in-frame clones and drops some. The sample holds fewer than 4,500 clones, roughly 66% seen once. Treatment in this sample: oral pan-JAK inhibitor, 5-10 mg twice daily. In alopecia areata patients, both lesional scalp punch biopsies and peripheral blood were collected. Sequences were derived from skin, sampled at roughly week 36, from a patient treated with tofacitinib. The receptor set was obtained from a human donor with alopecia areata.

This clone was observed a few times. This chain uses TRBV2 with TRBJ2-3, with TRBD1 matching 7 bases. This CDR3 contains 15 residues. The trim removed 4 bases at V and 1 base at J, leaving 5 bases unmatched. Germline CDR1 is SNHLY and CDR2 is FYNNEI. The CDR3 sequence is CASSVEGARTDTQYF. For the CDR3, the DNA is TGTGCCAGCAGTGTTGAGGGGGCGCGCACAGATACGCAGTATTTT.

In this sample, this clone turned up a few times. The CDR3 region is CASSLQGRPETEAFF. The CDR3 bases are TGTGCCAGCAGTTTACAGGGTAGGCCGGAAACTGAAGCTTTCTTT. The chain has TRBV2 and TRBJ1-1, with D possibly TRBD1 on 6 matching bases. Trimming pared 5 bases from V and 5 bases from J, leaving 18 bases between. This CDR3 region has 15 residues. Germline CDR1 is SNHLY and CDR2 is FYNNEI.

The rearrangement joins TRBV11-1 to TRBJ2-1; maybe TRBD2 (6 bases). CDR1 and CDR2 (germline): SGHAT, FQDESV (reference sequence). V was cut by 5 bases and J by 3 bases, with 14 bases left in between. The CDR3 is made up of 15 amino acids. The CDR3 region is CASSPRGTYYNEQFF. CDR3 nucleotides: TGTGCCAGCAGCCCTCGAGGGACTTACTACAATGAGCAGTTCTTC.

The chain joins TRBV18 to TRBJ2-5; no clear D gene. Per the germline V gene, CDR1 is KGHSH and CDR2 is LQKENI. V was shortened by 2 bases and J by 4 bases, with 11 bases between the two germline ends. The CDR3 covers 14 residues. The CDR3 region has the DNA TGTGCCAGCTCACCAGCAAGGGCTCCAGAGACCCAGTACTTC. This translates into CASSPARAPETQYF.

V gene TRBV7-3 combines with J gene TRBJ2-1; 9 bases are a match to TRBD2. The CDR3 consists of 17 residues. Germline-derived CDR1 and CDR2 are SGHTA and FQGTGA. V lost 5 bases, J lost 0 bases, and 8 bases stayed unmatched. The CDR3 loop reads CASSPGTSRGSYNEQFF. CDR3 DNA sequence: TGTGCCAGCAGCCCGGGGACTAGCAGAGGCTCCTACAATGAGCAGTTCTTC.

This chain joins TRBV6-6 and TRBJ1-5, with TRBD1 identical over 8 bases. V gave up 8 bases and J gave up 1 base; unmatched junction bases: 4. Germline CDR1 MNHNY, CDR2 SVGAGI (reference sequence). The CDR3 is made up of 14 amino acids. The CDR3 sequence: CASAGQGSNQPQHF. The CDR3 DNA reads as TGTGCCAGCGCAGGACAGGGAAGCAATCAGCCCCAGCATTTT.

The chain combines TRBV30 with TRBJ2-7; D gene ambiguous. Trimming took off 2 bases at V and 7 bases at J, with 9 bases between the two ends. The CDR3 totals 11 residues. Germline V gene lookup returns CDR1 GTSNPN and CDR2 SVGIG (reference sequence). CDR3 bases: TGTGCCTGGAGTCAGCAGTGGGAGCAGTACTTC. Amino acid sequence: CAWSQQWEQYF.

This clone was counted only a few times. This sample also contains other DNA sequences that code for the same CDR3. The J gene is TRBJ2-1, the V gene TRBV10-3; D is perhaps TRBD2 (6 bases). With 3 bases removed from V and 6 bases from J, the gap between germline ends came to 18 bases. The V gene's germline CDR1 is ENHRY and CDR2 SYGVKD. The CDR3 length is 16 residues. The CDR3 sequence is CAISDLREARFNEQFF. CDR3 nucleotides: TGTGCCATCAGTGATCTAAGGGAGGCCCGATTCAATGAGCAGTTCTTC.

A few counts support this clone. V is TRBV19 and J is TRBJ2-1; D may be TRBD2 (6 bases). The CDR3 contains 16 residues. Germline V CDR1 and CDR2: LNHDA, SQIVND (reference sequence). V was pared by 6 bases and J by 7 bases, with 22 bases between. The CDR3 nucleotides read TGTGCCAGTAGCCAACCCGGGACTCCGGAGGAGAATGAGCAGTTCTTC. Its translation is CASSQPGTPEENEQFF.

This chain uses TRBV6-6 with TRBJ2-1; TRBD1 agrees at 9 bases. Germline CDR1 is MNHNY and CDR2 is SVGAGI (reference sequence). Trimming took 0 bases from V and 6 from J; bases not matched to a gene: 6. The CDR3 sequence is 16 residues long. The CDR3 bases are TGTGCCAGCAGTTACTCGAGGGGACAGGGTCTCAATGAGCAGTTCTTC. Translation: CASSYSRGQGLNEQFF.

The CDR3 coding sequence is TGTGCCAGCGGACTACCTCCAGGGGGGCAGTTCTTC. It codes for CASGLPPGGQFF. The genes are TRBV6-5 and TRBJ2-1; D might be TRBD1 (7 bases). Per the germline V gene, CDR1 is MNHEY and CDR2 is SVGAGI. The germline V and J ends were trimmed by 8 bases and 12 bases, with 17 bases remaining between them. The CDR3 runs to 12 residues.

J is TRBJ2-7 and V is TRBV30, with D uncertain. The germline gives CDR1 GTSNPN, CDR2 SVGIG (reference sequence). The germline V and J ends were trimmed by 5 bases and 3 bases, with 8 bases remaining between them. This CDR3 contains 11 residues. The CDR3 bases are TGTGCCTGGGTAACGGGCTACGAGCAGTACTTC. Protein sequence: CAWVTGYEQYF.

The rearrangement links TRBV28 to TRBJ1-5; D ambiguous. The germline V gene encodes CDR1 MDHEN and CDR2 SYDVKM. V dropped 7 bases and J dropped 2 bases, with 15 bases sitting between them. This CDR3 comprises 15 residues. The DNA for the CDR3 is TGTGCCAGCACCCCTGTGTCGCAGGGCAATCAGCCCCAGCATTTT. This codes for CASTPVSQGNQPQHF. Together with reference TRBV28 and TRBJ1-5, the CDR3 gives the full variable domain: DVKVTQSSRYLVKRTGEKVFLECVQDMDHENMFWYRQDPGLGLRLIYFSYDVKMKEKGDIPEGYSVSREKKERFSLILESASTNQTSMYLCASTPVSQGNQPQHFGDGTRLSIL.

This chain joins TRBV6-5 and TRBJ1-4, with 11 bases that match TRBD1. V was clipped by 4 bases and J by 7 bases; unmatched bases: 8. This CDR3 is built from 16 residues. Germline CDR1 is MNHEY and CDR2 is SVGAGI. The CDR3 DNA reads TGTGCCAGCAGTTTCCGGACAGGGGGCGTGGGTGAAAAACTGTTTTTT. Its translation: CASSFRTGGVGEKLFF.

The chain joins TRBV19 to TRBJ2-1, with 12 positions matching TRBD2. V shed 6 bases, J shed 7 bases, and the junction held 7 bases outside the gene matches. This CDR3 region has 15 residues. Germline CDR1 reads LNHDA; CDR2 reads SQIVND (reference sequence). CDR3 residues: CASSPSGRVWNEQFF. The CDR3 coding sequence is TGTGCCAGTAGCCCTAGCGGGAGGGTGTGGAATGAGCAGTTCTTC.

This clone appeared a few times. This chain links TRBV5-6 with TRBJ2-3; 13 bases line up with TRBD2. The V gene end was trimmed by 4 bases and the J gene end by 1 base; junction bases not matched to a gene: 12. In germline, CDR1 is SGHDT, CDR2 YYEEEE. This CDR3 has 19 amino acids. CDR3 sequence (DNA): TGTGCCAGCAGCGTTGGGGGACTAGCGGGATGGCCTGGCACAGATACGCAGTATTTT. Residues: CASSVGGLAGWPGTDTQYF.

This sequence joins TRBV7-2 and TRBJ2-3; 9 bases fit TRBD2. This CDR3 is built from 18 residues. Unmatched junction bases numbered 13, after V lost 2 bases and J lost 4 bases. Germline CDR1 reads SGHTA; CDR2 reads FQGNSA. CDR3: CASSLRAGGFLSADTQYF. The CDR3 DNA reads TGTGCCAGCAGCTTAAGGGCGGGAGGGTTCCTAAGTGCAGATACGCAGTATTTT.

The chain combines TRBV10-1 with TRBJ2-3, with 13 bases aligning to TRBD2. The CDR3 consists of 16 residues. Germline CDR1 reads WNHNN; CDR2 reads SYGVQD (reference sequence). Trimming cost V 3 bases and J 4 bases; bases outside gene matches: 4. The CDR3 is CASSDLTSGRSDTQYF. CDR3 in DNA: TGCGCCAGCAGTGACCTGACTAGCGGGAGGTCAGATACGCAGTATTTT.

The genes are TRBV11-2 and TRBJ2-3; TRBD1 agrees at 7 bases. V shed 3 bases and J 2 bases; nucleotides not matched to a gene: 8. There are 16 residues in the CDR3. Germline V lookup: CDR1 SGHAT, CDR2 FQNNGV. The CDR3 region is CASSFDGTDYTDTQYF. DNA of the CDR3: TGTGCCAGCAGCTTCGACGGGACAGATTACACAGATACGCAGTATTTT.

A single count supports this clone. V usage is TRBV10-3 and J usage is TRBJ2-3, with 10 bases matching TRBD2. Germline CDR1 reads ENHRY; CDR2 reads SYGVKD. V was clipped by 0 bases and J by 3 bases; unmatched bases: 9. The CDR3 is 18 amino acids. The CDR3 DNA sequence: TGTGCCATCAGTGAGTCAGTTATACTAGCGGGATTAACAGATACGCAGTATTTT. The encoded protein is CAISESVILAGLTDTQYF.

This clone has just a few counts. The chain recombines TRBV6-5 with TRBJ1-3; D call uncertain. This CDR3 is built from 14 residues. Germline V CDR1 and CDR2: MNHEY, SVGAGI. Trimming took off 4 bases at V and 0 bases at J, with 7 bases between the two ends. CDR3 amino acids: CASSLQNSGNTIYF. CDR3 bases: TGTGCCAGCAGTTTACAGAACTCTGGAAACACCATATATTTT.